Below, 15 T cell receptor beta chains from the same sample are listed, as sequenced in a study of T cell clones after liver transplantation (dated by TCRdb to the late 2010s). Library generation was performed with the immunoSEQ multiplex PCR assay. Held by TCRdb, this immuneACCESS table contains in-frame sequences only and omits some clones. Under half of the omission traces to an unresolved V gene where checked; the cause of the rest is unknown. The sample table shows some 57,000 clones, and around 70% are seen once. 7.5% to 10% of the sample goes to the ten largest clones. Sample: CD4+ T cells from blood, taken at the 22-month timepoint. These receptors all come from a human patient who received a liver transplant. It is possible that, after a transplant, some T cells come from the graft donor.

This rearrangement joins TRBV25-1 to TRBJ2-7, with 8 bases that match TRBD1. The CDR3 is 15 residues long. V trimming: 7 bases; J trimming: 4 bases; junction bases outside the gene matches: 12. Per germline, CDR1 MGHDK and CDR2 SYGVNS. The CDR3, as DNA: TGTGCCAGCATCGCGACAGGGGATTTTACTTACGAGCAGTACTTC. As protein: CASIATGDFTYEQYF.

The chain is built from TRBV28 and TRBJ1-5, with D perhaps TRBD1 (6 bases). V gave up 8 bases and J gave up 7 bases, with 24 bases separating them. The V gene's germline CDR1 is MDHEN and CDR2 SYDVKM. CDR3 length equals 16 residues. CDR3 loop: CASQNEGQGLVQPQHF. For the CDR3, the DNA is TGTGCCAGCCAAAATGAGGGGCAGGGGTTAGTCCAGCCCCAGCATTTT.

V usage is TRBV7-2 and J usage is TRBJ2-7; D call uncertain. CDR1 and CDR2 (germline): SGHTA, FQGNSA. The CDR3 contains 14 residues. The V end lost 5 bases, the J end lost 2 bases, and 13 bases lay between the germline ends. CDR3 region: CASSAQMITYEQYF. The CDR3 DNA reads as TGTGCCAGCAGCGCACAGATGATTACCTACGAGCAGTACTTC.

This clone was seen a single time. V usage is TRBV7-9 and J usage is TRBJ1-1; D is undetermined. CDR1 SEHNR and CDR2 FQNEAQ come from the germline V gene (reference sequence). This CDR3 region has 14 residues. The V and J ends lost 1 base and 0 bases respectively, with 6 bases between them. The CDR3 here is CASSLERLNTEAFF. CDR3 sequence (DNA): TGTGCCAGCAGCTTAGAACGCTTGAACACTGAAGCTTTCTTT. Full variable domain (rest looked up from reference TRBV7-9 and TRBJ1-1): DTGVSQNPRHKITKRGQNVTFRCDPISEHNRLYWYRQTLGQGPEFLTYFQNEAQLEKSRLLSDRFSAERPKGSFSTLEIQRTEQGDSAMYLCASSLERLNTEAFFGQGTRLTVV.

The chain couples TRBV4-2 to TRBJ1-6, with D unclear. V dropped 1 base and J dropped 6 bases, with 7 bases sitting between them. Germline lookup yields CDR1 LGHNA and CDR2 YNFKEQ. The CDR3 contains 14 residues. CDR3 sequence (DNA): TGTGCCAGCAGCCAAGCGGGGTTTAATTCACCCCTCCACTTT. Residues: CASSQAGFNSPLHF.

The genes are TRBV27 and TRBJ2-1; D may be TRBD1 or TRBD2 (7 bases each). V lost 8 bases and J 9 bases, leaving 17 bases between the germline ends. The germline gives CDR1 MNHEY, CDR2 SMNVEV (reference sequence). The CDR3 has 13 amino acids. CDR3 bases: TGTGCCAGCCGGCGACAGGGCGGGGGTGAGCAGTTCTTC. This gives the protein CASRRQGGGEQFF.

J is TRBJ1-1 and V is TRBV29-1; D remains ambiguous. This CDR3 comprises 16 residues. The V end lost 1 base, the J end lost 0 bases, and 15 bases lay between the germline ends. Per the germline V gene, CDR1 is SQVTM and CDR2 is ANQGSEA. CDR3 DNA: TGCAGCGTTGAAGGAGGTTTTAGGACCGTGAACACTGAAGCTTTCTTT. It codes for CSVEGGFRTVNTEAFF.

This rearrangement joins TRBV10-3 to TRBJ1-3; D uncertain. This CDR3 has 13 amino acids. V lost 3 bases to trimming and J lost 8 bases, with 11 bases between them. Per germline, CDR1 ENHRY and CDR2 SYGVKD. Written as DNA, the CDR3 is TGTGCCATCAGTGACGGGTACGGAGACACCATATATTTT. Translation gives CAISDGYGDTIYF.

DNA for the CDR3: TGTGCCAGCAATTCTGGAGGGGACCCCACTGAAGCTTTCTTT. Protein product: CASNSGGDPTEAFF. The chain couples TRBV28 to TRBJ1-1; TRBD1 is a possible D gene (5 bases). Deletions cut 7 bases from V and 4 bases from J, with 16 bases between. CDR1 and CDR2 from the germline V gene are MDHEN and SYDVKM. This CDR3 is built from 14 residues.

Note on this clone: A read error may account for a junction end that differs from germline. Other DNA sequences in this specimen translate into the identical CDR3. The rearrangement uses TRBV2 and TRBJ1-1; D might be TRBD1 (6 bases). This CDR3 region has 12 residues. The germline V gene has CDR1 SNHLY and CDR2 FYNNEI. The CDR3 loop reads CASNRETTEAFF. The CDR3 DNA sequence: TGTGCTAGCAACAGGGAGACCACTGAAGCTTTCTTT.

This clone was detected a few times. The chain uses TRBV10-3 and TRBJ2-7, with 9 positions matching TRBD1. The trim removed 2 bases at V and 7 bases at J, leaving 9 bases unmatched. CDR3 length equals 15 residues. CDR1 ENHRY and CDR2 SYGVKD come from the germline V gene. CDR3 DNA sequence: TGTGCCATCAGTGAGCCTAGGACAGGGGTGCAGGAGCAGTACTTC. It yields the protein CAISEPRTGVQEQYF.

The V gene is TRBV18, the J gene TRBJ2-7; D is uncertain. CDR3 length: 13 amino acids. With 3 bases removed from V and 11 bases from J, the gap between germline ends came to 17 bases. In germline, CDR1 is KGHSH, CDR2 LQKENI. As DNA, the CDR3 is TGTGCCAGCTCACCTGGGATGGATGGAGAGGAGTACTTC. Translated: CASSPGMDGEEYF.

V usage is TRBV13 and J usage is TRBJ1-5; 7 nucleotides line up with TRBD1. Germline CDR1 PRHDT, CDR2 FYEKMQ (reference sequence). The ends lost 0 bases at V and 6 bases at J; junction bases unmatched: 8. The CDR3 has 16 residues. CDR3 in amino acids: CASSLGRQGGGQPQHF. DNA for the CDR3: TGTGCCAGCAGCTTAGGGCGACAGGGAGGTGGTCAGCCCCAGCATTTT.

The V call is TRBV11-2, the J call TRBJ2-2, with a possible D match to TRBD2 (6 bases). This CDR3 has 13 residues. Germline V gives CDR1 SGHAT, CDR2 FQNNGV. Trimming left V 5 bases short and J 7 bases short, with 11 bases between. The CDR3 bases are TGTGCCAGCAGCCTGGCCGGGAGCGGGGAGCTGTTTTTT. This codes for CASSLAGSGELFF.

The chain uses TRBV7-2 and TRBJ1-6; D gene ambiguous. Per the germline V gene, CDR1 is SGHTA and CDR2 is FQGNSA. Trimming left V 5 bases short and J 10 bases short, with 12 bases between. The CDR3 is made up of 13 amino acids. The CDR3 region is CASSLPTDSPLHF. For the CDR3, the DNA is TGTGCCAGCAGCCTCCCGACTGACTCACCCCTCCACTTT.